This entry describes one T cell receptor beta chain. Losses at the gene ends were 4 bases for V and 8 bases for J; bases not matched to a gene: 6. The CDR3 length is 14 residues. CDR1 and CDR2 (germline): SGHRS, YFSETQ. This sample is part of a study of cytomegalovirus exposure and HLA in healthy donors. It was with 60 Vbeta and 13 Jbeta primers that the PCR ran. Sequencing used immunoSEQ multiplex PCR; TCRdb keeps in-frame clones, though not all of them. The repertoire holds about 150,000 clones, with roughly 77% as singletons. This chain joins TRBV5-1 and TRBJ1-4, with TRBD1 identical over 9 bases. This TCR was recovered from a human donor in good health. Sequencing input: PBMCs. CDR3 residues: CASSTRTGVEKLFF. In nucleotides, the CDR3 is TGCGCCAGCAGCACCCGGACAGGGGTGGAAAAACTGTTTTTT.